This T cell receptor beta chain was sequenced for a study of blood T cell repertoires in COVID-19. Whole-study context: Sources were T cells, B-cell-depleted T cells, or PBMCs; the material itself was cDNA or gDNA.

Authors' methods: Reference gene primer amplification in the assay estimated nucleated cell counts. Sequenced by immunoSEQ multiplex PCR; TCRdb stores in-frame clones only, minus some. That table gives V, J and clone size, and the DNA gave D and trimming. The sample has over 250,000 clones; less than 85% are singletons. Looked up from germline, CDR1 is LNHDA and CDR2 is SQIVND (reference sequence). V lost 7 bases and J lost 8; bases outside the gene matches: 10. CDR3 length equals 14 residues. Seattle patients were enrolled while actively infected and followed longitudinally. This clone was seen a few times.

The TCR was taken from a human donor with COVID-19, enrolled during active disease. The donor label of this sample is uncertain. The sample consisted of peripheral blood. The genes are TRBV19 and TRBJ1-4, with 7 bases lining up with TRBD1. The DNA of the CDR3 is TGTGCCAGTAACAGGGGCCAACGGGCGGAAAAACTGTTTTTT. This gives the protein CASNRGQRAEKLFF.